The next 7 T cell receptor beta chains were all read from a single sample in a study of T cells expressing NK-cell markers. TCRdb re-analyzed the 5' RACE reads; it lists each CDR3 protein once, without DNA. The sample table includes 200,000 to 300,000 distinct CDR3 sequences. Source material: blood T cells: a sorted CD56 or NKG2C T cell subset, CD4+ or CD8+ T cells, or bulk PBMC T cells (not recorded which). The origin of the receptors is a man aged 18 to 29 in good health.

The chain uses TRBV5-1 and TRBJ2-5; TCRdb designates TRBD1, a call that cannot be tested without DNA. The CDR3 covers 13 residues. Germline loops: CDR1 SGHRS, CDR2 YFSETQ. This CDR3 reads CASSSQGGETQYF.

V is TRBV5-1 and J is TRBJ1-5; TCRdb outputs TRBD1, but without DNA this stays unchecked. CDR1 is SGHRS, CDR2 YFSETQ, per germline. The CDR3 contains 18 residues. The CDR3 region is CASSPGVRGGRSNQPQHF.

V usage is TRBV7-2 and J usage is TRBJ2-1; TCRdb calls TRBD2, which cannot be checked without DNA. This CDR3 is 16 amino acids long. The germline V gene has CDR1 SGHTA and CDR2 FQGNSA. CDR3 loop: CASSSLGREVGNEQFF.

This chain joins TRBV12-3 or TRBV12-4 and TRBJ2-7; TCRdb's D gene call, TRBD1, goes unchecked for lack of DNA. The CDR3 is 12 amino acids. CDR3 residues: CASRYGTDEQYF.

The chain joins TRBV4-1 to TRBJ2-7; lacking DNA, the TRBD1 call made by TCRdb goes unchecked. The V gene's germline CDR1 is MGHRA and CDR2 YSYEKL. This CDR3 has 15 residues. CDR3 amino acids: CASSQGGGRSNEQYF.

This chain connects TRBV5-1 to TRBJ2-1; TCRdb picks TRBD2, but there is no DNA to check that call. CDR1 and CDR2 from the germline V gene are SGHRS and YFSETQ. The length of the CDR3 is 17 residues. CDR3 in amino acids: CASSPSPGGRSIDEQFF.

This chain links TRBV7-2 with TRBJ2-7. Looked up from germline, CDR1 is SGHTA and CDR2 is FQGNSA. The CDR3 extends over 13 amino acids. CDR3 region: CASSSRGVYEQYF.